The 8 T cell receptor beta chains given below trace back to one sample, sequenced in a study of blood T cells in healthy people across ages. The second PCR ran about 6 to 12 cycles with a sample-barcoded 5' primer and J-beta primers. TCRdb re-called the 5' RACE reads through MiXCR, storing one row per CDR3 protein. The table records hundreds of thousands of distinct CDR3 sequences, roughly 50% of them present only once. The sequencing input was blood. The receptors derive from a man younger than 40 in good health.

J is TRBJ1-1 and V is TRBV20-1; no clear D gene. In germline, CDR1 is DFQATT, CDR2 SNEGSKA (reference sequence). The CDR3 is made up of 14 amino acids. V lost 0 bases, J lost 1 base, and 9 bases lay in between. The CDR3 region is CSARDRSGNTEAFF. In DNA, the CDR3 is TGCAGTGCTAGAGATCGGTCGGGGAACACTGAAGCTTTCTTT.

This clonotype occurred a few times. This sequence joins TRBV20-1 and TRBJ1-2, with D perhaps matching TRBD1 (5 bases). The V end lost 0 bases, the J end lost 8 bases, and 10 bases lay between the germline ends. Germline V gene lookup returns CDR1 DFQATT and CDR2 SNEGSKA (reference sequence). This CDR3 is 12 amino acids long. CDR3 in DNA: TGCAGTGCTAGAGAGCGAGGGGAGGGCTACACCTTC. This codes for CSARERGEGYTF.

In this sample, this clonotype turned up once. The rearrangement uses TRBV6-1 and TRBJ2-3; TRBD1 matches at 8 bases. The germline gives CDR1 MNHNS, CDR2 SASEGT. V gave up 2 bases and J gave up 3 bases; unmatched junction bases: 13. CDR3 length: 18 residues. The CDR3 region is CASSERGQGAWVTDTQYF. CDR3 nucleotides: TGTGCCAGCAGTGAAAGGGGTCAGGGGGCTTGGGTAACAGATACGCAGTATTTT.

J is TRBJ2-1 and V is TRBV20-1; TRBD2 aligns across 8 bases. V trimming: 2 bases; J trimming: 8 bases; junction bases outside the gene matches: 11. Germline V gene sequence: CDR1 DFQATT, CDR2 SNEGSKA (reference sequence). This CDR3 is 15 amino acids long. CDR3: CSARPPRGGGYEQFF. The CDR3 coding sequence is TGCAGTGCTAGACCACCAAGGGGCGGGGGGTATGAGCAGTTCTTC.

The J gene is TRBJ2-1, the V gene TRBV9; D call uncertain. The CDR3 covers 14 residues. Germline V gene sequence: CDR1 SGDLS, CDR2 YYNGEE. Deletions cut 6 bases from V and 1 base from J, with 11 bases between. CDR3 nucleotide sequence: TGTGCCAGCAAGGTAGGCCCTTCCTACAATGAGCAGTTCTTC. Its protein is CASKVGPSYNEQFF.

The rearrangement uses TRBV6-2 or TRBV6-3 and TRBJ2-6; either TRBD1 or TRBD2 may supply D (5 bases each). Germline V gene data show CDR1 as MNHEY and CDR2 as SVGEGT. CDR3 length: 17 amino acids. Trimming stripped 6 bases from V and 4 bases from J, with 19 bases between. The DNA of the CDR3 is TGTGCCAGCAGACACTTGGGACGGGGCCCGGGGGCCAACGTCCTGACTTTC. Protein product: CASRHLGRGPGANVLTF.

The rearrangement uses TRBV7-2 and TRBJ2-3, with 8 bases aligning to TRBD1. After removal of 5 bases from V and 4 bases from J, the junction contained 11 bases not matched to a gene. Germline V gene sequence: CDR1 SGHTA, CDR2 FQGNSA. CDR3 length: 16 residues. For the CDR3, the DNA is TGTGCCAGCAGCCCAGGGGGCCGACAGGGTTCAGATACGCAGTATTTT. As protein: CASSPGGRQGSDTQYF.

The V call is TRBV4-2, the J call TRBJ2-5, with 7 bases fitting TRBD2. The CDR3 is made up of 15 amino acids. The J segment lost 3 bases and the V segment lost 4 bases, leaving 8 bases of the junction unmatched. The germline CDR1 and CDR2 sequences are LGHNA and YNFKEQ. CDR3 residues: CASSPTGLTEETQYF. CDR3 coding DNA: TGTGCCAGCAGCCCCACGGGACTAACGGAAGAGACCCAGTACTTC.